The 28 T cell receptor beta chains reported below all come from one sample, sequenced in a study of OX40 agonist ivuxolimab in advanced cancers. Library generation was performed with the immunoSEQ multiplex PCR assay. Not all clones reach the TCRdb copy of this immuneACCESS table, which keeps in-frame sequences only. Checked studies attribute under half of the gap to unresolved V genes and leave the rest unexplained. The table for this sample lists 25,000 to 35,000 clones; 70% to 85% of them were counted only once. The top ten constitute roughly 21% of the sample. The input for sequencing was CD4+ or CD8+ T cells sorted from blood, taken in a trial of the OX40 agonist ivuxolimab. The receptors stem from an adult with an advanced solid tumor such as melanoma, head and neck, liver or kidney cancer.

For the CDR3, the DNA is TGTGCCAGCAGTGGCTCGGGACAGGGAGTTTCCGAGCAGTACTTC. Translation: CASSGSGQGVSEQYF. The chain uses TRBV6-1 and TRBJ2-7; TRBD1 aligns across 9 bases. CDR3 length: 15 residues. With V trimmed by 4 bases and J by 6 bases, 10 bases remained unmatched. Germline V lookup: CDR1 MNHNS, CDR2 SASEGT.

The gene calls are TRBV6-4 and TRBJ2-2; possibly TRBD2 for D (5 bases). This CDR3 has 14 residues. The germline CDR1 and CDR2 sequences are MRHNA and SNTAGT. Trimming removed 6 bases from V and 5 bases from J, with 13 bases in between. The CDR3 reads CASSYVGETGELFF. The DNA for the CDR3 is TGTGCCAGCAGCTACGTCGGGGAGACCGGGGAGCTGTTTTTT.

J is TRBJ2-7 and V is TRBV5-1; D gene uncertain. Trimming took off 2 bases at V and 3 bases at J, with 9 bases between the two ends. Germline lookup yields CDR1 SGHRS and CDR2 YFSETQ. The CDR3 has 13 residues. DNA of the CDR3: TGCGCCAGCAGCTTAGATGGGGTCTACGAGCAGTACTTC. Translated, it gives CASSLDGVYEQYF.

The chain links TRBV4-1 to TRBJ2-1; 15 bases are shared with TRBD2. J lost 3 bases, V lost 4 bases, and 4 bases had no gene match. Germline assignment: CDR1 MGHRA and CDR2 YSYEKL. The CDR3 loop spans 17 amino acids. For the CDR3, the DNA is TGCGCCAGCAGCCTTCGGACTAGCGGGGGGGACTACAATGAGCAGTTCTTC. Residues: CASSLRTSGGDYNEQFF.

In its sample, this clone was seen once. The sample carries other DNA sequences with the same CDR3. The genes are TRBV11-3 and TRBJ2-7; D gene uncertain. Germline assignment: CDR1 SGHNT and CDR2 YENEEA. The CDR3 totals 12 residues. Trimming stripped 2 bases from V and 2 bases from J, with 4 bases between. CDR3 sequence (DNA): TGTGCCAGCAGCTTAAGCCCCTACGAGCAGTACTTC. This codes for CASSLSPYEQYF. Full variable domain (remainder filled in from reference TRBV11-3 and TRBJ2-7): EAGVVQSPRYKIIEKKQPVAFWCNPISGHNTLYWYLQNLGQGPELLIRYENEEAVDDSQLPKDRFSAERLKGVDSTLKIQPAELGDSAVYLCASSLSPYEQYFGPGTRLTVT.

The table lists this clone with a few counts. The chain is built from TRBV2 and TRBJ2-5; TRBD1 or TRBD2 may be the D gene (6 bases each). Trimming left V 1 base short and J 5 bases short, with 14 bases between. This CDR3 is 15 amino acids long. CDR1 SNHLY and CDR2 FYNNEI come from the germline V gene. Here the CDR3 DNA reads TGTGCCAGCAGTGAAGTCGTCGGGGGCGGGGAGACCCAGTACTTC. It yields the protein CASSEVVGGGETQYF.

This clone was seen a single time. The J gene is TRBJ2-7, the V gene TRBV7-6, with TRBD1 as a possible D gene (6 bases). The germline V gene encodes CDR1 SGHVS and CDR2 FNYEAQ. This CDR3 spans 18 amino acids. The V gene lost 2 bases and the J gene lost 3 bases, with 23 bases spanning the gap. CDR3 loop: CASSLPPRATGLNYEQYF. The DNA of the CDR3 is TGTGCCAGCAGCTTACCCCCGCGTGCGACAGGCCTAAACTACGAGCAGTACTTC.

J is TRBJ1-1 and V is TRBV4-1; 7 bases align to TRBD1. The ends lost 6 bases at V and 0 bases at J; junction bases unmatched: 7. The CDR3 covers 15 residues. Germline CDR1 reads MGHRA; CDR2 reads YSYEKL. CDR3 loop: CASSPTGEVNTEAFF. The CDR3 DNA reads as TGCGCCAGCAGTCCTACAGGGGAGGTGAACACTGAAGCTTTCTTT.

This chain uses TRBV29-1 with TRBJ2-1, with D unclear. CDR3 length: 14 residues. The V and J ends lost 0 bases and 8 bases respectively, with 14 bases between them. The germline V gene has CDR1 SQVTM and CDR2 ANQGSEA. The CDR3 DNA sequence: TGCAGCGTTGAAGATGGGGAATCAGAGCATGAGCAGTTCTTC. Its translation: CSVEDGESEHEQFF.

This sequence joins TRBV6-6 and TRBJ2-3; 8 bases match TRBD2. Germline CDR1 is MNHNY and CDR2 is SVGAGI (reference sequence). There are 15 residues in the CDR3. Germline trimming cut 6 bases from V and 5 bases from J; bases unmatched to any gene: 10. The CDR3, as DNA: TGTGCCAGCAGCCCCCAGGCGGGGGGCCTAGATACGCAGTATTTT. Its protein product is CASSPQAGGLDTQYF.

This CDR3 reads CASSYQGGLVKEQYF. The DNA for the CDR3 is TGTGCCAGCAGCTACCAGGGGGGGCTCGTGAAAGAGCAGTACTTC. The chain carries TRBV5-4 and TRBJ2-7; either TRBD1 or TRBD2 may fit D (7 bases each). The length of the CDR3 is 15 residues. The germline V and J ends were trimmed by 3 bases and 7 bases, with 20 bases remaining between them. Looked up from germline, CDR1 is SGHNT and CDR2 is YYREEE (reference sequence).

The V and J genes are TRBV27 and TRBJ1-2; D gene ambiguous. Germline CDR1 is MNHEY and CDR2 is SMNVEV (reference sequence). There are 17 residues in the CDR3. V was pared by 6 bases and J by 4 bases, with 24 bases between. The CDR3 nucleotides read TGTGCCAGCAGCGTTTTTCCTGCCCCGGCAGGCCCCTATGGCTACACCTTC. Translating it yields CASSVFPAPAGPYGYTF.

The chain couples TRBV5-5 to TRBJ2-1, with D unresolved. This CDR3 region has 11 residues. Trimming shortened V by 1 base and J by 9 bases, and 5 bases separated the two germline ends. CDR1 and CDR2 (germline): SGHKS, YYEKEE (reference sequence). This CDR3 is CASSLIGEQFF. The CDR3 coding sequence is TGTGCCAGCAGCTTGATCGGTGAGCAGTTCTTC. The full variable domain, in which reference TRBV5-5 and TRBJ2-1 provide the parts outside the CDR3, is DAGVTQSPTHLIKTRGQQVTLRCSPISGHKSVSWYQQVLGQGPQFIFQYYEKEERGRGNFPDRFSARQFPNYSSELNVNALLLGDSALYLCASSLIGEQFFGPGTRLTVL.

This clone has just a few counts. The genes are TRBV7-9 and TRBJ1-1; D gene uncertain. The V gene's germline CDR1 is SEHNR and CDR2 FQNEAQ (reference sequence). Trimming removed 2 bases at V and 5 bases at J, with 3 bases between. This CDR3 is built from 11 residues. In DNA form, the CDR3 reads TGTGCCAGCAGCTTACATACTGAAGCTTTCTTT. This encodes CASSLHTEAFF.

The rearrangement uses TRBV27 and TRBJ2-7, with 7 bases that match TRBD1. After removal of 5 bases from V and 2 bases from J, the junction contained 3 bases not matched to a gene. CDR1 is MNHEY and CDR2 is SMNVEV in the germline V gene (reference sequence). The CDR3 sequence is 13 residues long. The CDR3 nucleotides are TGTGCCAGCAGTATCGGGACAGCCTACGAGCAGTACTTC. Protein: CASSIGTAYEQYF.

V usage is TRBV6-5 and J usage is TRBJ2-1; no firm D call. The CDR3 consists of 14 residues. The germline V gene encodes CDR1 MNHEY and CDR2 SVGAGI. V lost 5 bases and J 0 bases, leaving 8 bases between the germline ends. The CDR3 coding sequence is TGTGCCAGCAGTCCATTGAGCTCCTACAATGAGCAGTTCTTC. As protein: CASSPLSSYNEQFF.

The V call is TRBV6-1, the J call TRBJ2-1; 8 nucleotides align to TRBD1. The V segment lost 2 bases and the J segment 5 bases; nucleotides outside the gene matches: 2. Germline-derived CDR1 and CDR2 are MNHNS and SASEGT. CDR3 length equals 14 residues. This chain's CDR3 is CASSERTGHNEQFF. As DNA, the CDR3 is TGTGCCAGCAGTGAAAGGACAGGGCACAATGAGCAGTTCTTC.

The rearrangement uses TRBV27 and TRBJ2-7, with a weak D call TRBD1 (6 bases). The CDR3 length is 15 residues. Germline assignment: CDR1 MNHEY and CDR2 SMNVEV (reference sequence). Trimming pared 4 bases from V and 4 bases from J, leaving 17 bases between. The CDR3 region is CASSSEGWGPYEQYF. For the CDR3, the DNA is TGTGCCAGCAGTTCCGAAGGGTGGGGGCCGTACGAGCAGTACTTC.

This clone has just one count. The rearrangement links TRBV15 to TRBJ2-7, with 9 nucleotides matching TRBD2. Trimming took 3 bases from V and 5 from J; bases not matched to a gene: 8. This CDR3 spans 15 amino acids. Germline V CDR1 and CDR2: LNHNV, YYDKDF (reference sequence). CDR3 DNA sequence: TGTGCCACCAGCAGGCAGGGACTAGCTCTTGACGAGCAGTACTTC. Translated: CATSRQGLALDEQYF.

The chain recombines TRBV28 with TRBJ2-1, with 9 bases fitting TRBD2. Looked up from germline, CDR1 is MDHEN and CDR2 is SYDVKM. The V gene end was trimmed by 6 bases and the J gene end by 6 bases; junction bases not matched to a gene: 12. CDR3 length equals 16 residues. CDR3 DNA: TGTGCCAGCAGCGCCCTAGAGCGGGAGGCGGGCAATGAGCAGTTCTTC. This translates into CASSALEREAGNEQFF.

V gene TRBV27 combines with J gene TRBJ2-3; 9 bases match TRBD2. The germline V gene has CDR1 MNHEY and CDR2 SMNVEV (reference sequence). V shed 5 bases and J 0 bases; nucleotides not matched to a gene: 6. The CDR3 spans 16 residues. The CDR3 nucleotides are TGTGCCAGCAGTCCCCCTAGCGGGATCAGCACAGATACGCAGTATTTT. Its protein is CASSPPSGISTDTQYF.

By frequency in the sample, this clone is medium-sized (0.01 to 0.1%). V gene TRBV5-1 combines with J gene TRBJ2-7; D is uncertain. This CDR3 spans 13 amino acids. Looked up from germline, CDR1 is SGHRS and CDR2 is YFSETQ. Trimming removed 3 bases at V and 0 bases at J, with 7 bases between. This CDR3 reads CASSWGISYEQYF. The CDR3 coding sequence is TGCGCCAGCAGCTGGGGAATCTCCTACGAGCAGTACTTC.

The V and J genes are TRBV7-3 and TRBJ2-1; 11 positions match TRBD2. The CDR3 extends over 17 amino acids. CDR1 and CDR2 from the germline V gene are SGHTA and FQGTGA. Trimming took 5 bases from V and 7 from J; bases not matched to a gene: 13. The CDR3 protein is CASSLLAGAAPENEQFF. CDR3 bases: TGTGCCAGCAGCCTACTAGCGGGGGCTGCTCCTGAGAATGAGCAGTTCTTC.

In nucleotides, the CDR3 is TGTGCCAGCAGCCAACTGGCGGGATTCACAGATACGCAGTATTTT. Its translation: CASSQLAGFTDTQYF. The chain joins TRBV11-2 to TRBJ2-3, with TRBD2 as a possible D gene (6 bases). Per the germline V gene, CDR1 is SGHAT and CDR2 is FQNNGV. This CDR3 comprises 15 residues. V lost 5 bases, J lost 2 bases, and 14 bases lay in between.

This chain uses TRBV2 with TRBJ2-2; 9 positions match TRBD2. The V gene's germline CDR1 is SNHLY and CDR2 FYNNEI. The CDR3 is made up of 16 amino acids. V lost 3 bases, J lost 5 bases, and 7 bases stayed unmatched. In nucleotides, the CDR3 is TGTGCCAGCAGTGACCCGCGGGAGGGCCCAACCGGGGAGCTGTTTTTT. This encodes CASSDPREGPTGELFF.

The J gene is TRBJ2-1, the V gene TRBV7-9; 13 positions match TRBD2. The CDR3 is 16 residues long. V dropped 2 bases and J dropped 9; count of bases not matched to a gene: 7. Germline CDR1 SEHNR, CDR2 FQNEAQ (reference sequence). The CDR3 coding sequence is TGTGCCAGCAGCTTATCGACTAGCGGGGGGCCCCGTGAGCAGTTCTTC. Protein sequence: CASSLSTSGGPREQFF.

The chain joins TRBV5-1 to TRBJ2-5, with D perhaps matching TRBD2 (5 bases). Germline-derived CDR1 and CDR2 are SGHRS and YFSETQ. V was pared by 1 base and J by 0 bases, with 16 bases between. CDR3 length: 17 amino acids. The CDR3 reads CASSLSRVRGYQETQYF. CDR3 DNA: TGCGCCAGCAGCTTGTCGCGGGTACGAGGGTACCAAGAGACCCAGTACTTC.

This rearrangement joins TRBV6-5 to TRBJ1-5, with a possible D match to TRBD1 (5 bases). From germline, CDR1 is MNHEY and CDR2 SVGAGI. This CDR3 comprises 15 residues. V lost 5 bases and J 6 bases, leaving 17 bases between the germline ends. This chain's CDR3 is CASSPLGEVSQPQHF. CDR3 DNA: TGTGCCAGCAGTCCTTTGGGGGAGGTGAGTCAGCCCCAGCATTTT.